A single sample gave rise to the 23 T cell receptor beta chains below, sequenced in a study of technical replicates of blood from several donors. Generated by immunoSEQ multiplex PCR, the TCRdb table keeps only in-frame clones and is missing some. Among about 100,000 clones listed, approximately 95% were seen once. Sample: T cells isolated from PBMCs. These receptors were obtained from a human donor in good health.

The chain links TRBV11-2 to TRBJ2-7; possible D gene TRBD2, 5 bases. Germline V gene sequence: CDR1 SGHAT, CDR2 FQNNGV. The V end was cut by 5 bases, the J end by 3 bases, with 11 bases between. This CDR3 spans 13 amino acids. The CDR3: CASSPGLNYEQYF. CDR3 nucleotides: TGTGCCAGCAGCCCTGGACTTAACTACGAGCAGTACTTC.

The chain uses TRBV5-4 and TRBJ1-1; a possible D gene is TRBD1 (5 bases). CDR3 size: 15 residues. The V end was cut by 4 bases, the J end by 4 bases, with 17 bases between. Looked up from germline, CDR1 is SGHNT and CDR2 is YYREEE (reference sequence). CDR3: CASSPTGGRSTEAFF. The CDR3 DNA is TGTGCCAGCAGCCCGACCGGGGGTAGGAGCACTGAAGCTTTCTTT.

V usage is TRBV7-8 and J usage is TRBJ1-5; no reliable D call. Trimming took off 5 bases at V and 0 bases at J, with 11 bases between the two ends. Germline V gene sequence: CDR1 SGHVS, CDR2 FQNEAQ. The CDR3 is made up of 15 amino acids. The chain's CDR3 is CASSVQPNSNQPQHF. The CDR3 nucleotides read TGTGCCAGCAGCGTACAGCCCAATAGCAATCAGCCCCAGCATTTT.

The chain employs TRBV25-1 and TRBJ1-5, with 10 bases matching TRBD1. Germline lookup yields CDR1 MGHDK and CDR2 SYGVNS. After removal of 4 bases from V and 4 bases from J, the junction contained 1 base not matched to a gene. The CDR3 runs 14 residues. The CDR3 sequence is CASSAGQGNQPQHF. In DNA, the CDR3 is TGTGCCAGCAGTGCGGGACAGGGGAATCAGCCCCAGCATTTT.

J is TRBJ2-7 and V is TRBV28; unclear D gene. This CDR3 comprises 13 residues. V was shortened by 3 bases and J by 6 bases, with 12 bases between the two germline ends. Looked up from germline, CDR1 is MDHEN and CDR2 is SYDVKM. The DNA of the CDR3 is TGTGCCAGCAGTTTTTCTGGGCCGCCCGAGCAGTACTTC. Amino acids: CASSFSGPPEQYF.

This clone was seen a single time. This CDR3 is CASSLLGGEQFF. CDR3 sequence (DNA): TGTGCCAGCAGCTTATTGGGAGGCGAGCAGTTCTTC. The chain is built from TRBV11-3 and TRBJ2-1; tentatively, D is TRBD2 (6 bases). The V gene's germline CDR1 is SGHNT and CDR2 YENEEA. The CDR3 consists of 12 residues. The ends were cut back, 2 bases at V and 10 bases at J, with 9 bases in the middle.

The chain joins TRBV7-2 to TRBJ2-5, with TRBD1 as a possible D gene (6 bases). CDR1 and CDR2 from the germline V gene are SGHTA and FQGNSA. The CDR3 has 14 amino acids. V shed 0 bases and J shed 5 bases, with 10 bases lying between them. Here the CDR3 reads CASSLAQGYETQYF. The CDR3 DNA reads as TGTGCCAGCAGCTTAGCACAGGGTTATGAGACCCAGTACTTC. Full variable domain (remainder filled in from reference TRBV7-2 and TRBJ2-5): GAGVSQSPSNKVTEKGKDVELRCDPISGHTALYWYRQSLGQGLEFLIYFQGNSAPDKSGLPSDRFSAERTGGSVSTLTIQRTQQEDSAVYLCASSLAQGYETQYFGPGTRLLVL.

V gene TRBV9 combines with J gene TRBJ2-1, with 7 bases identical to TRBD2. CDR3 length equals 17 residues. The V segment lost 0 bases and the J segment 2 bases; nucleotides outside the gene matches: 8. Looked up from germline, CDR1 is SGDLS and CDR2 is YYNGEE. CDR3 loop: CASSVGGSGRAYNEQFF. The CDR3 nucleotides are TGTGCCAGCAGCGTAGGGGGTAGCGGGCGCGCCTACAATGAGCAGTTCTTC.

The V call is TRBV6-6, the J call TRBJ2-1; 12 nucleotides match TRBD2. Germline values: CDR1 MNHNY, CDR2 SVGAGI (reference sequence). The V and J ends lost 7 bases and 7 bases, in that order; junction bases with no gene match: 8. The CDR3 spans 15 residues. The CDR3 coding sequence is TGTGCCAGCATTCCCGGACTAGCGGGATTTAATGAGCAGTTCTTC. It translates to CASIPGLAGFNEQFF.

The CDR3 nucleotides read TGTGCCAGCAGCCCTCTGACAGGGGCCACAGATACGCAGTATTTT. As protein: CASSPLTGATDTQYF. V and J are TRBV11-3 and TRBJ2-3; 8 nucleotides agree with TRBD1. This CDR3 has 15 residues. With V trimmed by 5 bases and J by 2 bases, 6 bases remained unmatched. CDR1 SGHNT and CDR2 YENEEA come from the germline V gene.

J is TRBJ2-1 and V is TRBV19, with 7 bases that match TRBD1. Germline V lookup: CDR1 LNHDA, CDR2 SQIVND (reference sequence). The CDR3 is 15 amino acids. V dropped 7 bases and J dropped 0; count of bases not matched to a gene: 6. CDR3 DNA: TGTGCCAGTACCGACAGGGCAAGCTCCTACAATGAGCAGTTCTTC. Amino acid sequence: CASTDRASSYNEQFF.

This chain connects TRBV5-1 to TRBJ1-1, with TRBD1 as a possible D gene (6 bases). V was trimmed by 0 bases and J by 1 base, leaving 13 bases between them. The CDR3 covers 16 residues. CDR1 and CDR2 (germline): SGHRS, YFSETQ. This CDR3 reads CASSLGGRGANTEAFF. The CDR3 DNA reads TGCGCCAGCAGCTTGGGTGGTCGGGGGGCGAACACTGAAGCTTTCTTT.

The chain couples TRBV7-9 to TRBJ1-4, with unresolved D. CDR3 size: 15 residues. Trimming pared 0 bases from V and 8 bases from J, leaving 13 bases between. Germline values: CDR1 SEHNR, CDR2 FQNEAQ (reference sequence). The CDR3 region is CASSLAPQPGEKLFF. CDR3 nucleotide sequence: TGTGCCAGCAGCTTAGCTCCTCAACCTGGCGAAAAACTGTTTTTT.

The chain combines TRBV10-2 with TRBJ1-1; 7 bases line up with TRBD1. The CDR3 runs to 16 residues. V lost 3 bases and J lost 0; bases outside the gene matches: 7. CDR1 is WSHSY, CDR2 SAAADI, per germline. DNA of the CDR3: TGCGCCAGCAGTGATAGGGCAGGGGGATTGAACACTGAAGCTTTCTTT. It specifies CASSDRAGGLNTEAFF.

The chain combines TRBV7-8 with TRBJ2-7; 15 positions agree with TRBD2. The CDR3 consists of 19 residues. Germline trimming cut 3 bases from V and 3 bases from J; bases unmatched to any gene: 12. Per the germline V gene, CDR1 is SGHVS and CDR2 is FQNEAQ. This chain's CDR3 is CASSFPAGLAGGDFYEQYF. CDR3 nucleotide sequence: TGTGCCAGCAGCTTTCCAGCCGGACTAGCGGGAGGGGACTTCTACGAGCAGTACTTC.

The chain is built from TRBV15 and TRBJ1-3; 8 positions match TRBD1. Germline CDR1 and CDR2: LNHNV and YYDKDF (reference sequence). V gave up 0 bases and J gave up 2 bases; unmatched junction bases: 3. The CDR3 is 16 amino acids. CDR3 protein: CATSREVQGAGNTIYF. The CDR3 nucleotides are TGTGCCACCAGCAGAGAAGTACAGGGGGCTGGAAACACCATATATTTT.

In its sample, this clone was seen once. The chain combines TRBV19 with TRBJ1-1; possibly TRBD1 for D (5 bases). The CDR3 extends over 13 amino acids. V was pared by 1 base and J by 5 bases, with 8 bases between. CDR1 is LNHDA, CDR2 SQIVND, per germline (reference sequence). The CDR3: CASSIGTRTEAFF. CDR3 DNA sequence: TGTGCCAGTAGTATAGGGACACGGACTGAAGCTTTCTTT.

The chain employs TRBV7-9 and TRBJ2-5; D is possibly TRBD1 (6 bases). Germline loops: CDR1 SEHNR, CDR2 FQNEAQ (reference sequence). V lost 5 bases and J 5 bases, leaving 18 bases between the germline ends. CDR3 length equals 15 residues. CDR3 loop: CASSNRDPRRETQYF. DNA for the CDR3: TGTGCCAGCAGCAACAGGGACCCCCGGAGGGAGACCCAGTACTTC.

The V call is TRBV19, the J call TRBJ2-7, with 9 bases matching TRBD2. Germline assignment: CDR1 LNHDA and CDR2 SQIVND (reference sequence). With V trimmed by 7 bases and J by 2 bases, 9 bases remained unmatched. This CDR3 has 15 residues. For the CDR3, the DNA is TGTGCCAGTACCGCAAGCGGGGGGTCAACCTACGAGCAGTACTTC. This gives the protein CASTASGGSTYEQYF.

The V gene is TRBV9, the J gene TRBJ2-1; D may be TRBD1 (6 bases). From germline, CDR1 is SGDLS and CDR2 YYNGEE. The CDR3 covers 14 residues. The V gene lost 4 bases and the J gene lost 6 bases, with 14 bases spanning the gap. The CDR3 region is CASSPQGSLNEQFF. The CDR3 region has the DNA TGTGCCAGCAGCCCACAGGGATCCCTCAATGAGCAGTTCTTC. Complete variable domain (other parts from reference TRBV9 and TRBJ2-1): DSGVTQTPKHLITATGQRVTLRCSPRSGDLSVYWYQQSLDQGLQFLIQYYNGEERAKGNILERFSAQQFPDLHSELNLSSLELGDSALYFCASSPQGSLNEQFFGPGTRLTVL.

The chain carries TRBV7-6 and TRBJ1-6, with D possibly being TRBD1 (6 bases). V lost 1 base and J 8 bases, leaving 15 bases between the germline ends. From germline, CDR1 is SGHVS and CDR2 FNYEAQ. This CDR3 has 16 amino acids. Written as DNA, the CDR3 is TGTGCCAGCAGCTTAGGCCCCAGGGGTCGGGATTCACCCCTCCACTTT. Translating it yields CASSLGPRGRDSPLHF.

The chain links TRBV11-1 to TRBJ1-2; 9 nucleotides align to TRBD1. This CDR3 is built from 16 residues. Germline V gives CDR1 SGHAT, CDR2 FQDESV (reference sequence). The ends lost 6 bases at V and 4 bases at J; junction bases unmatched: 12. The CDR3 nucleotides read TGTGCCAGCAGTCTTACCGGGACAGGGAGTTCCTATGGCTACACCTTC. Protein product: CASSLTGTGSSYGYTF.

CDR3 bases: TGTGCCAGCAGCGTAGAAGTCAGGGGGCCCGGAAACACCATATATTTT. This translates into CASSVEVRGPGNTIYF. This chain connects TRBV9 to TRBJ1-3, with 8 nucleotides matching TRBD1. The CDR3 spans 16 residues. CDR1 is SGDLS and CDR2 is YYNGEE in the germline V gene. V gave up 0 bases and J gave up 4 bases; unmatched junction bases: 6.